A single sample is the source of the 3 T cell receptor beta chains below, sequenced in a study of blood T cell repertoires in COVID-19. TCRdb's table, derived via immunoSEQ multiplex PCR, lists solely in-frame clones and lacks some. The sample includes more than 300,000 clones, 70% to 90% seen only once; the top ten take 6.4%. The sequenced material came from peripheral blood. The receptors come from a man aged 18 to 35 who had recovered from COVID-19.

This sequence joins TRBV27 and TRBJ1-1; TRBD1 agrees at 8 bases. Germline CDR1 MNHEY, CDR2 SMNVEV (reference sequence). After removal of 6 bases from V and 0 bases from J, the junction contained 6 bases not matched to a gene. The CDR3 has 15 amino acids. The CDR3: CASSPIQGVNTEAFF. For the CDR3, the DNA is TGTGCCAGCAGCCCCATACAGGGGGTGAACACTGAAGCTTTCTTT.

In its sample, this clone was seen once. The rearrangement joins TRBV27 to TRBJ1-2, with 11 bases fitting TRBD1. The V gene end was trimmed by 5 bases and the J gene end by 4 bases; junction bases not matched to a gene: 12. Germline CDR1 and CDR2: MNHEY and SMNVEV (reference sequence). The CDR3 has 17 amino acids. CDR3 residues: CASSPNGQGAFGYGYTF. CDR3 coding DNA: TGTGCCAGCAGTCCTAACGGACAGGGGGCATTTGGCTATGGCTACACCTTC.

Notes on this clone: Other DNA sequences in this specimen translate into the identical CDR3. V and J are TRBV7-2 and TRBJ1-2; D gene ambiguous. The V and J ends lost 1 base and 2 bases respectively, with 5 bases between them. Germline V CDR1 and CDR2: SGHTA, FQGNSA. The length of the CDR3 is 13 residues. This chain's CDR3 is CASSLGENYGYTF. In nucleotides, the CDR3 is TGTGCCAGCAGCTTAGGCGAAAACTATGGCTACACCTTC.